The present entry profiles one T cell receptor beta chain with its context. Its specificity is unknown. This sample is drawn from a study of shared clonotypes between healthy human individuals. Background on the study: Three CD4 naive, three CD4 memory, two CD8 naive and one CD8 memory plate were used per donor.

Repertoires were generated with immunoSEQ multiplex PCR, while TCRdb's copy carries only in-frame clones and drops some. This table has approximately 710,000 clones, 90% appearing once. In germline, CDR1 is LNHDA, CDR2 SQIVND (reference sequence). Trimming shortened V by 7 bases and J by 0 bases, and 15 bases separated the two germline ends. This CDR3 is 15 amino acids long. The donor population consisted of healthy HIV-negative adults with no recent acute infections or vaccinations. CD8 memory pooled CD45RO+ cells and CCR7-negative CD45RA+ TemRA cells. Study results and limitations: Sequencing depth was expected to influence donor clonotype sharing.

The V call is TRBV19, the J call TRBJ1-2, with a weak D call TRBD1 (5 bases). Specimen: memory CD8+ T cells from PBMCs. Subset: CD45RO+ cells pooled with CCR7-negative TemRA cells. This TCR was recovered from a man aged 18 to 29 in good health. Some clones in this sample may be carry-over from other donors' samples. CDR3: CASTYGLGANYGYTF. DNA of the CDR3: TGTGCCAGTACTTACGGATTAGGGGCTAACTATGGCTACACCTTC.